The present entry profiles one T cell receptor beta chain with its context. No antigen is known for it. V gave up 0 bases and J gave up 4 bases; unmatched junction bases: 7. CDR1 and CDR2 (germline): SGDLS, YYNGEE. The CDR3 is made up of 18 amino acids. Primers: 60 Vbeta forward and 13 Jbeta reverse. Sequencing was performed with immunoSEQ multiplex PCR; in TCRdb, only in-frame clones are kept and a portion is missing. The sample includes over 85,000 clones, about 77% of them seen just once. The data originate from a study of cytomegalovirus exposure and HLA in healthy donors. Findings and caveats of the study: A prior analysis recorded that most TCR beta V segments were productive about 90% or about 30% of the time.

The clonotype originates from a man aged 35 to 55 in good health and CMV-seronegative. The sample consisted of PBMCs. The chain employs TRBV9 and TRBJ2-6, with 10 bases that match TRBD2. The CDR3 nucleotides read TGTGCCAGCAGCGTAGCGGCTAGCGGGAGCCCCGGGGCCAACGTCCTGACTTTC. It codes for CASSVAASGSPGANVLTF.